This T cell receptor beta chain was sequenced in a study of spatial heterogeneity in lung cancer. General study points: One measure, the expanded intratumoral alpha and beta TCR count, tracked tumor mutation counts.

Only a few counts were recorded for this clonotype. Its matching antigen is unknown. This CDR3 has 16 residues. V was pared by 5 bases and J by 1 base, with 3 bases of the junction left unmatched. CDR1 is MDHEN, CDR2 SYDVKM, per germline. TCRdb redid the calling of the 5' RACE reads with MiXCR, one entry per CDR3 protein. The sample has some 1,500 distinct CDR3 sequences; roughly 13% are singletons. Time point here: sample taken at primary tumor resection. The donor group consisted of under 95 patients who had untreated, early-stage non-small cell lung cancer. Sequenced here: lung tumor tissue, sampled at surgery. V usage is TRBV28 and J usage is TRBJ2-6; 9 bases line up with TRBD1. This TCR came from a male donor with early-stage non-small cell lung cancer. The CDR3 region is CASSTDRGSGANVLTF. The CDR3 nucleotides are TGTGCCAGCAGTACGGACAGGGGTTCTGGGGCCAACGTCCTGACTTTC.